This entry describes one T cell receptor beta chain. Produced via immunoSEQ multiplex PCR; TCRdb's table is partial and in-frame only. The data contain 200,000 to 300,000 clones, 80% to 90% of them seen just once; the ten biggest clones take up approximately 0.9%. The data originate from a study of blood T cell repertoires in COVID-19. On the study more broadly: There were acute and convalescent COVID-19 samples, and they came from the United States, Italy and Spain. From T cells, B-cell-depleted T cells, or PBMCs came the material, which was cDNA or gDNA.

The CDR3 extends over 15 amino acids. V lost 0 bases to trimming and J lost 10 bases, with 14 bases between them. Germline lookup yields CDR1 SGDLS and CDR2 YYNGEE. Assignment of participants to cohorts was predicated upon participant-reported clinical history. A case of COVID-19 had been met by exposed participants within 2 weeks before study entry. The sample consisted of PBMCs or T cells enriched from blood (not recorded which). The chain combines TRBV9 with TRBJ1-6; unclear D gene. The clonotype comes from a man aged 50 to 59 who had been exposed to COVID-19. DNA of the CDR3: TGTGCCAGCAGCGTAGCTCGTACAGACCGATCACCCCTCCACTTT. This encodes CASSVARTDRSPLHF. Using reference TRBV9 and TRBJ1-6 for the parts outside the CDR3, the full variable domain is DSGVTQTPKHLITATGQRVTLRCSPRSGDLSVYWYQQSLDQGLQFLIQYYNGEERAKGNILERFSAQQFPDLHSELNLSSLELGDSALYFCASSVARTDRSPLHFGNGTRLTVT.